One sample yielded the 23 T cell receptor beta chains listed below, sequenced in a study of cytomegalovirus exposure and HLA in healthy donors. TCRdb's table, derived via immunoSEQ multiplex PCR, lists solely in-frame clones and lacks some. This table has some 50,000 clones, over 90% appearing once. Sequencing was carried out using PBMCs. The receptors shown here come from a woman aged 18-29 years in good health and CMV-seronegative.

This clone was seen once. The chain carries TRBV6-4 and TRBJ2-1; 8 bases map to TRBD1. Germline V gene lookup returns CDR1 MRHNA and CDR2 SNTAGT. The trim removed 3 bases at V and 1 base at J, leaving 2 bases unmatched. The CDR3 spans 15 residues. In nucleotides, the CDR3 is TGTGCCAGCAGTGATCGACAGGGGTCCTACAATGAGCAGTTCTTC. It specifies CASSDRQGSYNEQFF.

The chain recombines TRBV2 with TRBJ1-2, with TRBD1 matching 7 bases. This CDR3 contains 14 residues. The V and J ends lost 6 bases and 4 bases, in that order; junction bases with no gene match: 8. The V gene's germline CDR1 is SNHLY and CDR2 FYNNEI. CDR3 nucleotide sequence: TGTGCCAGCAGAACAGGGGCGGTATCCTATGGCTACACCTTC. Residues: CASRTGAVSYGYTF.

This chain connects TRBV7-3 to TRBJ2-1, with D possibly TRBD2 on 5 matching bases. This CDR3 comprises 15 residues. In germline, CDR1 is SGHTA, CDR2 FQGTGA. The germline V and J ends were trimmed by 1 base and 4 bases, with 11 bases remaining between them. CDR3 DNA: TGTGCCAGCAGCTTAATGGCGGGCCGATACAATGAGCAGTTCTTC. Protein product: CASSLMAGRYNEQFF.

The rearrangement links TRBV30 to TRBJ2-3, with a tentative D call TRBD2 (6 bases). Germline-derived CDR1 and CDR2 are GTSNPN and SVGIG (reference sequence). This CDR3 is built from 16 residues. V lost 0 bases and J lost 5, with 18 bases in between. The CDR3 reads CAWSVGVEGRGDTQYF. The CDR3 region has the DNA TGTGCCTGGAGTGTAGGGGTGGAGGGCCGGGGAGATACGCAGTATTTT.

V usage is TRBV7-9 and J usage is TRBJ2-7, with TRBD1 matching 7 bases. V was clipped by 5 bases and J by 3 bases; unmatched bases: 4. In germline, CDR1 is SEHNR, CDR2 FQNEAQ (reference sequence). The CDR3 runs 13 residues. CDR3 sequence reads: CASSPGQLYEQYF. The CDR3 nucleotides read TGTGCCAGCAGCCCGGGACAGCTCTACGAGCAGTACTTC. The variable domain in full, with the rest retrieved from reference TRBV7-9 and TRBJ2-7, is DTGVSQNPRHKITKRGQNVTFRCDPISEHNRLYWYRQTLGQGPEFLTYFQNEAQLEKSRLLSDRFSAERPKGSFSTLEIQRTEQGDSAMYLCASSPGQLYEQYFGPGTRLTVT.

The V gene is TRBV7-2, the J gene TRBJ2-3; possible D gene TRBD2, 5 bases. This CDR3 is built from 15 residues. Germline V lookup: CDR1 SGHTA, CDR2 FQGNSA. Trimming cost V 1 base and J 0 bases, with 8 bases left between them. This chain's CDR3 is CASSLGLASTDTQYF. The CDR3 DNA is TGTGCCAGCAGCTTAGGGCTAGCTAGCACAGATACGCAGTATTTT. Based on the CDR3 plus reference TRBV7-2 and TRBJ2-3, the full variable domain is GAGVSQSPSNKVTEKGKDVELRCDPISGHTALYWYRQSLGQGLEFLIYFQGNSAPDKSGLPSDRFSAERTGGSVSTLTIQRTQQEDSAVYLCASSLGLASTDTQYFGPGTRLTVL.

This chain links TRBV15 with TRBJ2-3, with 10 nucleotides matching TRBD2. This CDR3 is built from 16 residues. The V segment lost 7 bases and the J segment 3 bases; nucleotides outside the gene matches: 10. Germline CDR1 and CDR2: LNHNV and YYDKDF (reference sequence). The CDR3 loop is CATTPTPSGSTDTQYF. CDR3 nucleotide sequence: TGTGCCACCACCCCGACCCCTAGCGGGAGTACAGATACGCAGTATTTT.

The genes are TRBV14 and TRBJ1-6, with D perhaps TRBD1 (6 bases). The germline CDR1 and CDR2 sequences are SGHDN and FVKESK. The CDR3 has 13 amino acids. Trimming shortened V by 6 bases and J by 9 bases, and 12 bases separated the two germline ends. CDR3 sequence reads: CASRGQGSSPLHF. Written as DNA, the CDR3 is TGTGCCAGCAGGGGTCAGGGGAGTTCACCCCTCCACTTT.

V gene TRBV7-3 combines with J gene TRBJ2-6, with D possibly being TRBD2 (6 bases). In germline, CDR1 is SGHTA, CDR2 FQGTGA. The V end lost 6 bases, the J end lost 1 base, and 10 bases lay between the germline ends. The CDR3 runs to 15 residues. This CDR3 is CASRPGGSGANVLTF. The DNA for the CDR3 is TGTGCCAGCAGACCCGGGGGATCTGGGGCCAACGTCCTGACTTTC.

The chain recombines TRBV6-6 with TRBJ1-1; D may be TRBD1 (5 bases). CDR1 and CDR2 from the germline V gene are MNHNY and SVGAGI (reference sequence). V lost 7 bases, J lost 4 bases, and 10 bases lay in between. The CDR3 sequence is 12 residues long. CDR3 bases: TGTGCCAGCAATCAGGGAGGCACTGAAGCTTTCTTT. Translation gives CASNQGGTEAFF.

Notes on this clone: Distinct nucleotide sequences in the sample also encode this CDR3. CDR3 sequence (DNA): TGTGCCAGCAGCCCGCAAACAGGGGGCGGCTACAATGAGCAGTTCTTC. This sequence encodes CASSPQTGGGYNEQFF. The rearrangement uses TRBV9 and TRBJ2-1; 9 nucleotides align to TRBD1. Trimming took 4 bases from V and 3 from J; bases not matched to a gene: 8. The CDR3 consists of 16 residues. Germline-derived CDR1 and CDR2 are SGDLS and YYNGEE.

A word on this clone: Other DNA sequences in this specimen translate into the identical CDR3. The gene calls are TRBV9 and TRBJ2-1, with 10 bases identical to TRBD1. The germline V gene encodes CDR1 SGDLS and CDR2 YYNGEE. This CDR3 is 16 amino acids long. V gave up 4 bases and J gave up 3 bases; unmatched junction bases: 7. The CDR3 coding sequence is TGTGCCAGCAGCCCGCAGACAGGGGGCGGCTACAATGAGCAGTTCTTC. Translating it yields CASSPQTGGGYNEQFF.

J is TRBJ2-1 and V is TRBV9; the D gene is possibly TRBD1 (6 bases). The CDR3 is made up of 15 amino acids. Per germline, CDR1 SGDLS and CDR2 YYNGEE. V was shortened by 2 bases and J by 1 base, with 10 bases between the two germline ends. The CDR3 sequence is CASSVRGISYNEQFF. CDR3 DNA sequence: TGTGCCAGCAGCGTTAGGGGGATATCCTACAATGAGCAGTTCTTC.

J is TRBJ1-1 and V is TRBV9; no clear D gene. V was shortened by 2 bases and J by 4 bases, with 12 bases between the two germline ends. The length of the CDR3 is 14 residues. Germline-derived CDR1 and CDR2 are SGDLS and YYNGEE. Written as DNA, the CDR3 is TGTGCCAGCAGCGTGGGAGGAGGGAGCACTGAAGCTTTCTTT. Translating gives CASSVGGGSTEAFF.

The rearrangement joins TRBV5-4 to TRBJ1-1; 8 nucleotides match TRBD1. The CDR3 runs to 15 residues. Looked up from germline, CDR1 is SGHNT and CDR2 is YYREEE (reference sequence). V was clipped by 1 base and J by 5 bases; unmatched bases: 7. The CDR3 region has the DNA TGTGCCAGCAGCTTGAAGACAGGGGAGGTTACTGAAGCTTTCTTT. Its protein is CASSLKTGEVTEAFF.

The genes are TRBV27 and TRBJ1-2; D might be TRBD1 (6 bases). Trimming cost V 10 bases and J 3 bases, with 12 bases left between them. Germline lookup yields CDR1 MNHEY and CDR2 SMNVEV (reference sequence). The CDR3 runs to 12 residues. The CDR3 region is CATHRVHYGYTF. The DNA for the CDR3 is TGTGCCACCCACAGGGTTCACTATGGCTACACCTTC.

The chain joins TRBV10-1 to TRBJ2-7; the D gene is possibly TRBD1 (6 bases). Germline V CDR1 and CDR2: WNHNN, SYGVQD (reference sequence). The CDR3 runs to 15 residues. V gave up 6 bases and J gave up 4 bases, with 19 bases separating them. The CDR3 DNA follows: TGCGCCAGCAGGGGGCCGGGACAACCCATTTACGAGCAGTACTTC. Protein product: CASRGPGQPIYEQYF.

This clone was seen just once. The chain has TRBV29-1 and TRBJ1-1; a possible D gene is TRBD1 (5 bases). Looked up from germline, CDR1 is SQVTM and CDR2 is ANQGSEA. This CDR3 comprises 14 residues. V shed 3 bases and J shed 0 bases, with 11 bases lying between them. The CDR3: CSVDQTGMNTEAFF. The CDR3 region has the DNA TGCAGCGTTGACCAAACAGGCATGAACACTGAAGCTTTCTTT.

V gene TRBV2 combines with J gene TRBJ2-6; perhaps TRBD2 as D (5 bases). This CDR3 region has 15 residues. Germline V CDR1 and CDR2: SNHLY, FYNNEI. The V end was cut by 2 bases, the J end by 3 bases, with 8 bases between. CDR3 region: CASSESRGGANVLTF. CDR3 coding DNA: TGTGCCAGCAGTGAAAGCCGGGGTGGGGCCAACGTCCTGACTTTC.

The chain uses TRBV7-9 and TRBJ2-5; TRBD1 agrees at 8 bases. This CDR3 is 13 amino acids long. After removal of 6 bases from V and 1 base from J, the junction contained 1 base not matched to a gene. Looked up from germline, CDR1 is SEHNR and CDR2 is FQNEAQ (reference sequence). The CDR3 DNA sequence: TGTGCCAGCAGTCAGGGGGCCCAAGAGACCCAGTACTTC. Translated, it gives CASSQGAQETQYF.

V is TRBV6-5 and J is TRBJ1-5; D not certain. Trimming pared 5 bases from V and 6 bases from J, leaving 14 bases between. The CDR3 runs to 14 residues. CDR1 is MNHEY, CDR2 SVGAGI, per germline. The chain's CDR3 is CASSDPEVTQPQHF. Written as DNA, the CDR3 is TGTGCCAGCAGTGACCCGGAGGTTACTCAGCCCCAGCATTTT.

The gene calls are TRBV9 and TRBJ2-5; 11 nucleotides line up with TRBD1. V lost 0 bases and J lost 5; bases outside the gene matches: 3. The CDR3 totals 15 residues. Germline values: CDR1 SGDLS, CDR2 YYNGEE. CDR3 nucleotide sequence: TGTGCCAGCAGCGTAGCCGGGACAGGGGGGGAGACCCAGTACTTC. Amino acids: CASSVAGTGGETQYF. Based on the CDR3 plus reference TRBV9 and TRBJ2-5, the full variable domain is DSGVTQTPKHLITATGQRVTLRCSPRSGDLSVYWYQQSLDQGLQFLIQYYNGEERAKGNILERFSAQQFPDLHSELNLSSLELGDSALYFCASSVAGTGGETQYFGPGTRLLVL.

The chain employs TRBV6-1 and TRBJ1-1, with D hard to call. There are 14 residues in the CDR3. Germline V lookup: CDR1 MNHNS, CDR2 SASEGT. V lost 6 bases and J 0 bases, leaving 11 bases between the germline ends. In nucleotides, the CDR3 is TGTGCCAGCAGGTCTCCGAACATGAACACTGAAGCTTTCTTT. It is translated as CASRSPNMNTEAFF.